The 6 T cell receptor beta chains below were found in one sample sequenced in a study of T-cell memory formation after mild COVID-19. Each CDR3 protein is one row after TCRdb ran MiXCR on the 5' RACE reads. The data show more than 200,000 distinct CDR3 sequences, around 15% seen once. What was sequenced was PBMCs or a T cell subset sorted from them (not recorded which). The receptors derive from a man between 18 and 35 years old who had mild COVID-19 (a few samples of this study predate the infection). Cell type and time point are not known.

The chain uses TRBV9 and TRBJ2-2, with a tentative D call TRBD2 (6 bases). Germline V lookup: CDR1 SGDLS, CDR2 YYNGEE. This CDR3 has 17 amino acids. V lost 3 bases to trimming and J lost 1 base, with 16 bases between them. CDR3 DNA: TGTGCCAGCAGCGCGCGAAGTCGGCGGGGGAACACCGGGGAGCTGTTTTTT. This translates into CASSARSRRGNTGELFF.

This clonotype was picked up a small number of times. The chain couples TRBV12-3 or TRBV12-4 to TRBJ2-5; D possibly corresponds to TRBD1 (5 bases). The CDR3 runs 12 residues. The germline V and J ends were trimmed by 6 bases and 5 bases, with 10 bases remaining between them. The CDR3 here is CASSSHRETQYF. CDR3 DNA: TGTGCCAGCAGCTCCCACAGGGAGACCCAGTACTTC.

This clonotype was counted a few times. This CDR3 reads CASSQEPDRAGSQPQHF. In DNA, the CDR3 is TGTGCCAGCAGCCAAGAACCCGACAGGGCTGGATCACAGCCCCAGCATTTT. The genes are TRBV4-2 and TRBJ1-5, with 7 nucleotides matching TRBD1. This CDR3 is built from 17 residues. From germline, CDR1 is LGHNA and CDR2 YNFKEQ. V lost 0 bases, J lost 7 bases, and 12 bases stayed unmatched.

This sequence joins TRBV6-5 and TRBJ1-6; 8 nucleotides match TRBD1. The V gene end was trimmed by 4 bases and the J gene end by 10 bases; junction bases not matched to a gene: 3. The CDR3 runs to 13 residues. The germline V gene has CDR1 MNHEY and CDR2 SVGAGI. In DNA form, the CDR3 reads TGTGCCAGCAGTTGGGACAGGCGGTCACCCCTCCACTTT. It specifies CASSWDRRSPLHF.

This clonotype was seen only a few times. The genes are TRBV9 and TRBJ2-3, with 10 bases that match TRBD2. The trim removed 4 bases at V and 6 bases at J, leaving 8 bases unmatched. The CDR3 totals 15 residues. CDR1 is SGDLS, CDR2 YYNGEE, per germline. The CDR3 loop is CASSWSGGALDTQYF. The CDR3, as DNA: TGTGCCAGCAGCTGGAGCGGGGGGGCTTTGGATACGCAGTATTTT.

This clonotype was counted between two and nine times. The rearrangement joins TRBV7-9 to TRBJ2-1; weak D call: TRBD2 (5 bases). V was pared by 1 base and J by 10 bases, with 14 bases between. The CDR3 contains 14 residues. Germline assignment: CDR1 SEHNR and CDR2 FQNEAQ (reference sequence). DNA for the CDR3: TGTGCCAGCAGCTTAGTGGATCGGCGCGGGGAGCAGTTCTTC. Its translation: CASSLVDRRGEQFF.